The sequence of this TCR beta chain was determined in a study of T-cell memory formation after mild COVID-19. Germline CDR1 is SGHTA and CDR2 is FQGNSA. V lost 6 bases to trimming and J lost 10 bases, with 27 bases between them. The CDR3 sequence is 16 residues long. Each CDR3 protein is one row after TCRdb ran MiXCR on the 5' RACE reads. The table has hundreds of thousands of distinct CDR3 sequences, 12% to 15% seen once. The sequence derives from a man aged 18 to 29 who had mild COVID-19 (a few samples of this study predate the infection). Cell type and time point are not known. Sequenced material: PBMCs or a T cell subset sorted from them (not recorded which). The V call is TRBV7-2, the J call TRBJ1-1; D perhaps matches TRBD1 (6 bases). The CDR3 protein is CASRMGGGRINGVAFF. The CDR3 nucleotides read TGTGCCAGCAGGATGGGTGGGGGGCGCATTAATGGTGTAGCTTTCTTT.